The 2 T cell receptor beta chains listed next were all sequenced from one sample in a study of precursors of human CD4 cytotoxic T cells (dated by TCRdb to between 2018 and 2020). Bulk UMI-based TCR sequencing was performed on four sorted CD4+ memory subsets (TCM, TEM, IL-7Rhigh TEMRA, IL-7R- TEMRA) to test a precursor-effector relationship among CD4 cytotoxic T cells. The reads were generated on an Illumina MiSeq. TCRdb reanalyzed the raw reads on its own, using fastp at Q25 for trimming and MiXCR for clone calling, and kept in-frame beta chains. Merged by CDR3 protein, the rows form single entries marked with the most common genes and DNA. This sample is represented by roughly 660 distinct CDR3 sequences; approximately 19% of them were singletons. Around a tenth of the sample lies in the top ten. The sequencing input was memory CD4+ T cells from blood (PBMCs). The source of these receptors is a human donor in good health.

By share, this clonotype counts as large (0.1 to 1%). The V gene is TRBV24-1, the J gene TRBJ2-2; a possible D gene is TRBD1 (6 bases). Germline V gene data show CDR1 as KGHDR and CDR2 as SFDVKD. Trimming cost V 3 bases and J 7 bases, with 17 bases left between them. This CDR3 region has 16 residues. CDR3 nucleotides: TGTGCCACCAGTGATCTACAGGGTAGGCTTGGCGGGGAGCTGTTTTTT. Translating gives CATSDLQGRLGGELFF.

This clonotype was recorded once. V gene TRBV6-1 combines with J gene TRBJ1-5; D is unresolved. V was clipped by 7 bases and J by 7 bases, with 14 bases between them. The CDR3 has 13 residues. Germline CDR1 is MNHNS and CDR2 is SASEGT. CDR3: CASNPQREQPQHF. In DNA form, the CDR3 reads TGTGCCAGCAATCCCCAAAGGGAGCAGCCCCAGCATTTT.